This T cell receptor beta chain was sequenced during a study of monozygotic twins with inflammatory bowel disease. Points on this clonotype: The antigen remains undetermined.

General observations from the study: Variability may have been added to patient repertoires by differing immunosuppressive treatments.

The germline V gene encodes CDR1 MGHRA and CDR2 YSYEKL. The CDR3 is made up of 15 amino acids. TCRalpha and TCRbeta cDNA underwent two nested PCRs of around 15 and 10 cycles. TCRdb re-called the 5' RACE reads; one entry per CDR3 protein, DNA not given. This repertoire includes 200,000 to 250,000 distinct CDR3 sequences. The total RNA came straight from whole blood, and T cells were not sorted beforehand. This chain uses TRBV4-1 with TRBJ2-7; the D call from TCRdb, TRBD2, cannot be confirmed without DNA. The sequence was obtained from a human donor with ulcerative colitis or Crohn's disease, or a healthy co-twin of an affected twin (not recorded which). Sequencing input: blood. The CDR3 here is CASSPSGVGSYEQYF.